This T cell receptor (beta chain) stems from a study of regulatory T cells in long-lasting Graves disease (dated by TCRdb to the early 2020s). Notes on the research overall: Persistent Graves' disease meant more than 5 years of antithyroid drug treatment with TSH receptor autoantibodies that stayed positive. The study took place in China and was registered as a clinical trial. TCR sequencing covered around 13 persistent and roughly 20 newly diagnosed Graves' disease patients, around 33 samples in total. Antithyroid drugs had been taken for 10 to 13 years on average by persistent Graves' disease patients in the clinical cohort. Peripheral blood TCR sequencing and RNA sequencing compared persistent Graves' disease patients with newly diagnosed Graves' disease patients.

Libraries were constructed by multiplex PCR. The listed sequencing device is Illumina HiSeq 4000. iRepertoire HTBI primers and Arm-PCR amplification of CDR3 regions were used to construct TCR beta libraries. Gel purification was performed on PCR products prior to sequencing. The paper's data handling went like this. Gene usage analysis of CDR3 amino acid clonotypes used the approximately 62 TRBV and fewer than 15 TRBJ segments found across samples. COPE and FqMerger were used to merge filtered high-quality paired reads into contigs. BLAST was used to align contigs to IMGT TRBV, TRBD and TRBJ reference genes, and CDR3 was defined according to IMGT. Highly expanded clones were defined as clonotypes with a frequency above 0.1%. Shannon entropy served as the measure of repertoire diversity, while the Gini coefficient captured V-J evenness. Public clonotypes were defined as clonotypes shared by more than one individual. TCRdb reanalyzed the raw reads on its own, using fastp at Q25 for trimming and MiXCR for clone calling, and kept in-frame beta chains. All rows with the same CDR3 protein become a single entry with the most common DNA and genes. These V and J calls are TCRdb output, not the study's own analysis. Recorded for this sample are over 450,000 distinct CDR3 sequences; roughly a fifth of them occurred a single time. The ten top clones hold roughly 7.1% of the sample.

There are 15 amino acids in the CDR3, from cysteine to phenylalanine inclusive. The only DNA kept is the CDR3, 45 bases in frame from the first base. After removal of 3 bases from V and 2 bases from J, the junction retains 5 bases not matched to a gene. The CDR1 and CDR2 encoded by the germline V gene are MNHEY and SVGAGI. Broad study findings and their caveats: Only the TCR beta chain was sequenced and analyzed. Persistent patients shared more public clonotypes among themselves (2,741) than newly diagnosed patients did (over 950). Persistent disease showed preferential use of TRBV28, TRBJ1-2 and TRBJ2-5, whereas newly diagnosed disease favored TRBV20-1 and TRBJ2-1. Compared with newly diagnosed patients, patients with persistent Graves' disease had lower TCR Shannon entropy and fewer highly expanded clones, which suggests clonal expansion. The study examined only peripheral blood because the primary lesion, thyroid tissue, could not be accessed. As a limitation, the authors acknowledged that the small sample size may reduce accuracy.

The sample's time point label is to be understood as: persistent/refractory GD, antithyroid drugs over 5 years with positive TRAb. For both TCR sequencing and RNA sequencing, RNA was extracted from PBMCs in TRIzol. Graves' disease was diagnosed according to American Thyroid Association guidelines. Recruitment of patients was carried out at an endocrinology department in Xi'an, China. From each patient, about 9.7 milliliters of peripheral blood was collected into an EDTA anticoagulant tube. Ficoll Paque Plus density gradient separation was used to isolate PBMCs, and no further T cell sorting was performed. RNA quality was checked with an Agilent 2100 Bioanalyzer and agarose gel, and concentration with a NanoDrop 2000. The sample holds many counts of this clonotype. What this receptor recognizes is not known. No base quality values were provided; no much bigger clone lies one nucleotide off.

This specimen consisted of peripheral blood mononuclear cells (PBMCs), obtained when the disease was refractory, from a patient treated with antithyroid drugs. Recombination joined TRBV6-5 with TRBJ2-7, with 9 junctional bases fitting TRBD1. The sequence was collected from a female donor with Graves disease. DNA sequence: TGTGCCAGCAGTTATCCGGGACAGGGCGCCTACGAGCAGTACTTC. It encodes CASSYPGQGAYEQYF.